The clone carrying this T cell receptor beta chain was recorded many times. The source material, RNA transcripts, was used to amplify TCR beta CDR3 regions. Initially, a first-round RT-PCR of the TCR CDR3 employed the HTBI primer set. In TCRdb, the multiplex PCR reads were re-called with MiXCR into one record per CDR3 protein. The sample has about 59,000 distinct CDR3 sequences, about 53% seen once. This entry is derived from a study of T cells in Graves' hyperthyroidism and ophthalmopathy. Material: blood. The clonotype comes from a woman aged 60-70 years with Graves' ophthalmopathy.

The CDR3 sequence is CASSLPGARYNEQFF. CDR3 coding DNA: TGTGCCAGCAGCTTACCGGGGGCGCGGTACAATGAGCAGTTCTTC. This sequence joins TRBV7-2 and TRBJ2-1; perhaps D is TRBD1 or TRBD2 (6 bases each). With 2 bases removed from V and 4 bases from J, the gap between germline ends came to 12 bases. CDR3 length: 15 amino acids. The germline V gene has CDR1 SGHTA and CDR2 FQGNSA.